Shown below are 9 T cell receptor beta chains from a single sample sequenced in a study of PD-1 blockade in mismatch repair-deficient tumors. Data came from immunoSEQ multiplex PCR; TCRdb stores just in-frame clones and leaves some out. The sample contains 90,000 to 120,000 clones, 70% to 85% of which appear only once. The input for sequencing was peripheral blood, taken roughly 35 weeks after starting pembrolizumab. All receptors derive from an adult with mismatch repair-deficient cancer.

V is TRBV27 and J is TRBJ2-7; the match to TRBD1 covers 9 bases. V shed 4 bases, J shed 3 bases, and the junction held 4 bases outside the gene matches. CDR3 length: 14 amino acids. Germline V CDR1 and CDR2: MNHEY, SMNVEV (reference sequence). The CDR3 region is CASSSGTGLYEQYF. The CDR3 bases are TGTGCCAGCAGTTCCGGGACAGGGCTCTACGAGCAGTACTTC.

In this sample, this clone turned up once. The chain combines TRBV4-3 with TRBJ2-5, with TRBD2 matching 15 bases. This CDR3 comprises 17 residues. CDR1 is LGHNA, CDR2 YSLEER, per germline. V dropped 1 base and J dropped 2; count of bases not matched to a gene: 2. In DNA, the CDR3 is TGCGCCAGCAGCCAAGCAGGACTAGCGGGAGGGCAAGAGACCCAGTACTTC. This codes for CASSQAGLAGGQETQYF.

This chain uses TRBV9 with TRBJ2-7; D unclear. The CDR3 runs to 13 residues. V lost 1 base, J lost 5 bases, and 10 bases lay in between. The germline V gene encodes CDR1 SGDLS and CDR2 YYNGEE. This CDR3 reads CASSVTHGDEQYF. CDR3 DNA: TGTGCCAGCAGCGTAACGCACGGAGACGAGCAGTACTTC.

The chain uses TRBV9 and TRBJ2-2, with D perhaps matching TRBD1 (5 bases). V shed 4 bases and J shed 0 bases, with 10 bases lying between them. The germline V gene has CDR1 SGDLS and CDR2 YYNGEE. CDR3 length: 15 amino acids. The CDR3 sequence is CASSQQQANTGELFF. The CDR3 bases are TGTGCCAGCAGCCAACAACAGGCGAACACCGGGGAGCTGTTTTTT. The full variable domain, with the rest looked up from reference TRBV9 and TRBJ2-2, is DSGVTQTPKHLITATGQRVTLRCSPRSGDLSVYWYQQSLDQGLQFLIQYYNGEERAKGNILERFSAQQFPDLHSELNLSSLELGDSALYFCASSQQQANTGELFFGEGSRLTVL.

The gene calls are TRBV13 and TRBJ1-1; possible D gene TRBD1, 6 bases. Germline lookup yields CDR1 PRHDT and CDR2 FYEKMQ (reference sequence). The CDR3 spans 15 residues. V shed 5 bases and J shed 1 base, with 14 bases lying between them. The CDR3 loop reads CASSAGGQGNTEAFF. The CDR3 DNA reads TGTGCCAGCAGCGCCGGGGGGCAAGGGAACACTGAAGCTTTCTTT.

This clone has a single count. The V gene is TRBV19, the J gene TRBJ2-1; TRBD2 matches at 7 bases. Per the germline V gene, CDR1 is LNHDA and CDR2 is SQIVND (reference sequence). Losses at the gene ends were 3 bases for V and 9 bases for J; bases not matched to a gene: 5. The CDR3 is 13 amino acids. CDR3 residues: CASSIGTILEQFF. DNA of the CDR3: TGTGCCAGTAGTATCGGGACTATTCTTGAGCAGTTCTTC.

The chain carries TRBV5-4 and TRBJ2-7; 7 nucleotides align to TRBD1. In germline, CDR1 is SGHNT, CDR2 YYREEE (reference sequence). CDR3 length: 15 residues. Trimming cost V 1 base and J 0 bases; bases outside gene matches: 4. The CDR3 bases are TGTGCCAGCAGCTTGACAGGGGACCCCTCCTACGAGCAGTACTTC. It translates to CASSLTGDPSYEQYF.

The chain couples TRBV9 to TRBJ2-6, with D maybe TRBD1 (5 bases). This CDR3 comprises 17 residues. V was clipped by 1 base and J by 0 bases, with 11 bases between them. Looked up from germline, CDR1 is SGDLS and CDR2 is YYNGEE. CDR3 sequence reads: CASSVSGSSSGANVLTF. The CDR3 coding sequence is TGTGCCAGCAGCGTATCAGGGTCGAGCTCTGGGGCCAACGTCCTGACTTTC.

This clone was counted a single time. Written as DNA, the CDR3 is TGTGCCAGTAGGGACCCCGGGTCATCATACAATGAGCAGTTCTTC. The encoded protein is CASRDPGSSYNEQFF. The J gene is TRBJ2-1, the V gene TRBV19; D ambiguous. The CDR3 runs to 15 residues. Germline V gene lookup returns CDR1 LNHDA and CDR2 SQIVND (reference sequence). Trimming removed 6 bases from V and 4 bases from J, with 16 bases in between. Combining the CDR3 with reference TRBV19 and TRBJ2-1 gives the whole variable domain DGGITQSPKYLFRKEGQNVTLSCEQNLNHDAMYWYRQDPGQGLRLIYYSQIVNDFQKGDIAEGYSVSREKKESFPLTVTSAQKNPTAFYLCASRDPGSSYNEQFFGPGTRLTVL.